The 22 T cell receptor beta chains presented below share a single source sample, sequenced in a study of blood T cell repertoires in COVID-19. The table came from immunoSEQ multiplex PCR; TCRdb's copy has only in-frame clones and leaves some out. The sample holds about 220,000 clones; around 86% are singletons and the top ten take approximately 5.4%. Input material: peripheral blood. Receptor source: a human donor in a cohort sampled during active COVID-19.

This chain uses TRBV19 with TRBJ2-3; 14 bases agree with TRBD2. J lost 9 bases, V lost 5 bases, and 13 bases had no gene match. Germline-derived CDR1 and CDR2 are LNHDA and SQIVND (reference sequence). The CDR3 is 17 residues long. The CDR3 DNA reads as TGTGCCAGTAGTGCCGCCCGGGGGACTAGCGGGAGCGAGACGCAGTATTTT. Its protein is CASSAARGTSGSETQYF. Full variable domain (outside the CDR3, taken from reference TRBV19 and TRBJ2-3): DGGITQSPKYLFRKEGQNVTLSCEQNLNHDAMYWYRQDPGQGLRLIYYSQIVNDFQKGDIAEGYSVSREKKESFPLTVTSAQKNPTAFYLCASSAARGTSGSETQYFGPGTRLTVL.

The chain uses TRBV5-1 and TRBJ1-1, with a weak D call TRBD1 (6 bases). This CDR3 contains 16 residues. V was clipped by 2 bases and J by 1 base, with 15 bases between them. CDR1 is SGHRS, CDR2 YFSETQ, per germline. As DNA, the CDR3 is TGCGCCAGCAGCTTAGACAACAGGGTCCGGAACACTGAAGCTTTCTTT. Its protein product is CASSLDNRVRNTEAFF.

CDR3 DNA sequence: TGTGCCAGTAGTAGGACAGGGGGCAATCAGCCCCAGCATTTT. It yields the protein CASSRTGGNQPQHF. The rearrangement joins TRBV19 to TRBJ1-5, with 9 nucleotides matching TRBD1. Germline CDR1 and CDR2: LNHDA and SQIVND (reference sequence). Losses at the gene ends were 4 bases for V and 2 bases for J; bases not matched to a gene: 0. This CDR3 is 14 amino acids long.

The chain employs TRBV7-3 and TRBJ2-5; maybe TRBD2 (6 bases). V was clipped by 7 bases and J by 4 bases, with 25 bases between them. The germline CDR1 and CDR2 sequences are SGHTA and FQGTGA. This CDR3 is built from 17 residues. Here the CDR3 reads CASTPSRGLSVRETQYF. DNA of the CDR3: TGTGCCAGCACCCCGAGTCGGGGGTTAAGTGTGAGAGAGACCCAGTACTTC.

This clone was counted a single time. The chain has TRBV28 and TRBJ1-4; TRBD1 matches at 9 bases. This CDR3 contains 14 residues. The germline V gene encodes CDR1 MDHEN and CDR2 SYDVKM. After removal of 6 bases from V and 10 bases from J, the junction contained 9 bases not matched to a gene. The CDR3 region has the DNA TGTGCCAGCAGATTCGGACAGGGGCTAAGAAAACTGTTTTTT. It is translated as CASRFGQGLRKLFF.

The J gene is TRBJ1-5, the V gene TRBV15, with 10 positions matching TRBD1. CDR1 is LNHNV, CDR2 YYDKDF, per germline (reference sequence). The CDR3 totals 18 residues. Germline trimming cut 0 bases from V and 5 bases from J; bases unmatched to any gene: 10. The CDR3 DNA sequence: TGTGCCACCAGCAGAGATCGACGGGACAGGGGTGTAGATCAGCCCCAGCATTTT. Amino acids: CATSRDRRDRGVDQPQHF.

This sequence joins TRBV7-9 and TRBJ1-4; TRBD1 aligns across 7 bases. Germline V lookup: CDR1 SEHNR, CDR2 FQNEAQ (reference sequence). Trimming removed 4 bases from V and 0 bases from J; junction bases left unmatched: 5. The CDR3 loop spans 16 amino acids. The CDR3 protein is CASSSGGLTTNEKLFF. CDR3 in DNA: TGTGCCAGCAGCTCAGGGGGGCTAACAACTAATGAAAAACTGTTTTTT.

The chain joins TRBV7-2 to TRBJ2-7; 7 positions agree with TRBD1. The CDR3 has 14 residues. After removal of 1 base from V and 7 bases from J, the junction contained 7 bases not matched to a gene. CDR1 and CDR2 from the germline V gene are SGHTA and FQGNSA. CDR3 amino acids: CASSLGSPTGEQYF. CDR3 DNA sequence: TGTGCCAGCAGCTTAGGGAGCCCGACAGGGGAGCAGTACTTC. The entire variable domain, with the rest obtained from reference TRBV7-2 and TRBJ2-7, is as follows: GAGVSQSPSNKVTEKGKDVELRCDPISGHTALYWYRQSLGQGLEFLIYFQGNSAPDKSGLPSDRFSAERTGGSVSTLTIQRTQQEDSAVYLCASSLGSPTGEQYFGPGTRLTVT.

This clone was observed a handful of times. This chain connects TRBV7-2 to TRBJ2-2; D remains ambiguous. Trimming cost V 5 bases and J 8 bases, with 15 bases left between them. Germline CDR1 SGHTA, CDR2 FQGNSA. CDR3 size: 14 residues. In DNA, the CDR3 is TGTGCCAGCAGCGTAGACTTGCCTCGGGGGGAGCTGTTTTTT. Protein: CASSVDLPRGELFF.

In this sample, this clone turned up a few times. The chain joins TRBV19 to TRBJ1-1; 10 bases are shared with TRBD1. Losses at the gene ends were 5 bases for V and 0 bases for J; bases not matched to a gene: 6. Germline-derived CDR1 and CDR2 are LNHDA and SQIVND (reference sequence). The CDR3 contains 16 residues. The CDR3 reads CASSSGTGVVNTEAFF. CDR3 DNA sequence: TGTGCCAGTAGTTCCGGGACAGGGGTTGTGAACACTGAAGCTTTCTTT.

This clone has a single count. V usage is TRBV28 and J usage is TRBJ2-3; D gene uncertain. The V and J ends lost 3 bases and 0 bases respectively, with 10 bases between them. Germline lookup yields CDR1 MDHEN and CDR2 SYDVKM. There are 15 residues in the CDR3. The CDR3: CASSFIRFSTDTQYF. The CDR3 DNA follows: TGTGCCAGCAGTTTTATCCGTTTTAGCACAGATACGCAGTATTTT.

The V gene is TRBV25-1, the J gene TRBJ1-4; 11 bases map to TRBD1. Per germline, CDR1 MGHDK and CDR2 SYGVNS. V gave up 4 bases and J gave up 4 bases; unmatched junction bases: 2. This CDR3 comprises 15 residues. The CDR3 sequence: CASSVGQGGNEKLFF. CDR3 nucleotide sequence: TGTGCCAGCAGTGTGGGACAGGGGGGTAATGAAAAACTGTTTTTT.

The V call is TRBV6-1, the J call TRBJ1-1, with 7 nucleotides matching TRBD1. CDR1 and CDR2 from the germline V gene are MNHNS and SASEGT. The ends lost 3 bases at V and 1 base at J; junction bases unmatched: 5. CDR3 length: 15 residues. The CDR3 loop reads CASSDRGFPNTEAFF. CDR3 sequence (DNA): TGTGCCAGCAGTGACAGGGGGTTCCCGAACACTGAAGCTTTCTTT.

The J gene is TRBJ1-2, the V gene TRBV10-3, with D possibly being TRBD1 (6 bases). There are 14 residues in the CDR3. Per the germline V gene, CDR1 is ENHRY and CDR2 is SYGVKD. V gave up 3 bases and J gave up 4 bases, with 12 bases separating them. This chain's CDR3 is CAISDYTGIYGYTF. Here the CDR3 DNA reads TGTGCCATCAGTGACTATACAGGGATCTATGGCTACACCTTC.

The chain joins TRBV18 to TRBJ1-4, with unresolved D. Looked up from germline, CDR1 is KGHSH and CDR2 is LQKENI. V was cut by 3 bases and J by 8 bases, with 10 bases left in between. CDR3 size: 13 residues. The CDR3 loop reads CASSPIAREKLFF. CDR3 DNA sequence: TGTGCCAGCTCACCCATAGCGCGGGAAAAACTGTTTTTT.

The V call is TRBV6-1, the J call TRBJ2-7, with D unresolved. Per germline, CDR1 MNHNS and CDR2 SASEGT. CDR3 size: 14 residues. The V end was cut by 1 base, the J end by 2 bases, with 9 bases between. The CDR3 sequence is CASSEDMRTYEQYF. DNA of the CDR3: TGTGCCAGCAGTGAAGACATGAGGACCTACGAGCAGTACTTC.

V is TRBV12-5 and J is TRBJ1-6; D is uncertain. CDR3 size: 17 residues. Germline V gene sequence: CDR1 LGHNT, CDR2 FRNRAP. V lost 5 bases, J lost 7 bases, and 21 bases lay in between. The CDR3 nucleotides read TGTGCTAGTGGTCCGGTACCAGGCACGCAGTGGAATTCACCCCTCCACTTT. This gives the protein CASGPVPGTQWNSPLHF.

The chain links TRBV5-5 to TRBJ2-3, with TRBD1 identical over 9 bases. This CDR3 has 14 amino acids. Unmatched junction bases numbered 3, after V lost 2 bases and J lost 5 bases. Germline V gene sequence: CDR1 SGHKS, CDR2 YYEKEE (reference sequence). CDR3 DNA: TGTGCCAGCAGCTTACAGGGGGCAAGAGATACGCAGTATTTT. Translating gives CASSLQGARDTQYF. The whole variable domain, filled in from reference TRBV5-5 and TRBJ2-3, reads DAGVTQSPTHLIKTRGQQVTLRCSPISGHKSVSWYQQVLGQGPQFIFQYYEKEERGRGNFPDRFSARQFPNYSSELNVNALLLGDSALYLCASSLQGARDTQYFGPGTRLTVL.

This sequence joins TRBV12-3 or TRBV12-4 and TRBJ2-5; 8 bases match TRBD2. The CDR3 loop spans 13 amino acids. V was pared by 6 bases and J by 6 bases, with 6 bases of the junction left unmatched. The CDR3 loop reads CASRSSGLKTQYF. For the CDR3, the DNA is TGTGCCAGCAGATCTAGCGGGTTAAAGACCCAGTACTTC.

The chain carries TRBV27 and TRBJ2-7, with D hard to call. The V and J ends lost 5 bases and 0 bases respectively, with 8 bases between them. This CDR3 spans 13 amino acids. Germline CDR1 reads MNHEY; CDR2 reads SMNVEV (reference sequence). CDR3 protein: CASSPRLSYEQYF. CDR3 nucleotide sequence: TGTGCCAGCAGTCCACGACTCTCCTACGAGCAGTACTTC.

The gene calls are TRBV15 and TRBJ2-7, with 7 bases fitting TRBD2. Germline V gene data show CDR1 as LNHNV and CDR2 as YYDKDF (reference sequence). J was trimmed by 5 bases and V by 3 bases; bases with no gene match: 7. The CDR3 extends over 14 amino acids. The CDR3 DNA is TGTGCCACCAGCAGGGGGGGGAGCCTACACGAGCAGTACTTC. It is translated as CATSRGGSLHEQYF.

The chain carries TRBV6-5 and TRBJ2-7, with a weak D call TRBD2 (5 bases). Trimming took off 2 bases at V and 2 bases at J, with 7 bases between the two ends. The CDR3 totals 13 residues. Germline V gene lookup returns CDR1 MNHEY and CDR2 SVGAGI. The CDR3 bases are TGTGCCAGCAGTTACCGGACTGCCTACGAGCAGTACTTC. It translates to CASSYRTAYEQYF.